One sample yielded the 9 T cell receptor beta chains listed below, sequenced in a study of T-cell reconstitution after alpha-beta-depleted transplantation in children. Preparation of the TCRbeta library was carried out with unique molecular identifiers. TCRdb redid the calling of the PCR reads with MiXCR, one entry per CDR3 protein. The repertoire holds over 85,000 distinct CDR3 sequences, with about 6.8% as singletons. The sample consisted of PBMCs, taken before TCRalphabeta/CD19-depleted stem cell transplant. The source is a boy between 2 and 15 years old with acute lymphoblastic leukemia, due to receive a stem cell transplant.

This clonotype has more than one count but fewer than ten. The V and J genes are TRBV6-5 and TRBJ2-1; possibly TRBD2 for D (6 bases). V was shortened by 4 bases and J by 0 bases, with 13 bases between the two germline ends. From germline, CDR1 is MNHEY and CDR2 SVGAGI. The CDR3 sequence is 16 residues long. CDR3 residues: CASSSLEGSSYNEQFF. As DNA, the CDR3 is TGTGCCAGCAGTTCTCTGGAGGGGAGCTCCTACAATGAGCAGTTCTTC.

This clonotype was found many times. The chain has TRBV5-1 and TRBJ2-7; no clear D gene. Deletions cut 0 bases from V and 4 bases from J, with 8 bases between. Germline V lookup: CDR1 SGHRS, CDR2 YFSETQ. CDR3 length: 13 amino acids. CDR3 coding DNA: TGCGCCAGCAGCTTGGACAGAGATTACGAGCAGTACTTC. Its translation is CASSLDRDYEQYF.

This clonotype has at least ten counts. The chain is built from TRBV29-1 and TRBJ2-1; possible D gene TRBD2, 6 bases. The CDR3 extends over 16 amino acids. V was trimmed by 0 bases and J by 2 bases, leaving 14 bases between them. The V gene's germline CDR1 is SQVTM and CDR2 ANQGSEA. The CDR3 region is CSVEDGAGGAYNEQFF. CDR3 in DNA: TGCAGCGTTGAAGACGGTGCAGGAGGGGCCTACAATGAGCAGTTCTTC.

This clonotype was seen more than once but under ten times. This rearrangement joins TRBV7-6 to TRBJ2-5, with D perhaps given as TRBD1 or TRBD2 (5 bases each). CDR1 and CDR2 from the germline V gene are SGHVS and FNYEAQ. V gave up 3 bases and J gave up 11 bases, with 13 bases separating them. The CDR3 is 12 amino acids. The CDR3 coding sequence is TGTGCCAGCAGCTTGCCCCACGAGGGGCAGTACTTC. It specifies CASSLPHEGQYF.

This clonotype was recorded many times. The chain joins TRBV29-1 to TRBJ2-7; D is ambiguous. Deletions cut 1 base from V and 2 bases from J, with 6 bases between. This CDR3 comprises 12 residues. Germline loops: CDR1 SQVTM, CDR2 ANQGSEA. CDR3 DNA: TGCAGCGTTGAAGTCAGAGCCTACGAGCAGTACTTC. It encodes CSVEVRAYEQYF.

This sequence joins TRBV23-1 and TRBJ1-2, with 7 bases fitting TRBD1. TRBV23-1 is given ORF status, its function remaining uncertain. The V segment lost 3 bases and the J segment 3 bases; nucleotides outside the gene matches: 13. The CDR3 contains 17 residues. CDR3 sequence: CASSHLQTGRRYYGYTF. The CDR3 DNA sequence: TGCGCCAGCAGTCACTTACAGACAGGGCGGAGGTACTATGGCTACACCTTC.

This clonotype was seen at least ten times. This chain uses TRBV6-5 with TRBJ2-5, with TRBD2 matching 12 bases. With V trimmed by 6 bases and J by 2 bases, 4 bases remained unmatched. Germline loops: CDR1 MNHEY, CDR2 SVGAGI. CDR3 length: 15 amino acids. The CDR3 reads CASSPTSGGQETQYF. CDR3 coding DNA: TGTGCCAGCAGCCCGACTAGCGGGGGACAAGAGACCCAGTACTTC.

By proportion, this clonotype is medium-sized. The chain is built from TRBV7-6 and TRBJ1-2, with 7 bases lining up with TRBD1. Losses at the gene ends were 5 bases for V and 4 bases for J; bases not matched to a gene: 7. Germline CDR1 reads SGHVS; CDR2 reads FNYEAQ. The CDR3 is 14 amino acids. CDR3 amino acids: CASSEQGGGYGYTF. The CDR3, as DNA: TGTGCCAGCAGCGAGCAAGGGGGCGGCTATGGCTACACCTTC.

This clonotype was counted between two and nine times. The chain uses TRBV6-5 and TRBJ1-2; D uncertain. The CDR3 contains 12 residues. The germline V gene encodes CDR1 MNHEY and CDR2 SVGAGI. V dropped 7 bases and J dropped 0 bases, with 6 bases sitting between them. The CDR3 region has the DNA TGTGCCAGCAAGGCCCCTAACTATGGCTACACCTTC. Its protein is CASKAPNYGYTF.